A selection of T cell receptor beta chains follows, all from one sample in a study of shared clonotypes between healthy human individuals. The repertoire was sequenced with immunoSEQ multiplex PCR; TCRdb's copy has only in-frame clones and lacks some. The sample lists about 490,000 clones, about three quarters occurring once. Sequenced sample: PBMCs. These receptors came from a woman aged 40 to 49 in good health. Some clones in this sample may be carry-over from other donors' samples. The conserved cysteine and the conserved F or W are not part of the CDR3 here. Fields, in order: V gene, CDR3 protein.

TRBV19,ASSTTGQGFPV
TRBV28,ASSLVGSNQPQH
TRBV28,ASSFKQGSIQPQH
TRBV7-2,ASSFTTGGREQY
TRBV5-1,ASSLAGSGTDTQY
TRBV15,ATSRDDRETGELF
TRBV10-1,ASSQVVNTEAF
TRBV7-6,ASSLSRAGAGETQY
TRBV20-1,SARDQAKQF
TRBV15,ATSRVWPATYQETQY
TRBV7-2,ANSLLAGVGEQY
TRBV21-1,ASSKRHCSGGRRPTYEQY
TRBV28,ASSLWAVSNQPQH
TRBV28,ASLYPQGGHGYT
TRBV6-1,ASSETQGGYGYT
TRBV19,ASSTLAGGEQF